This is a list of T cell receptor beta chains from one sample in a study of blood T cell repertoires in COVID-19. Assay: immunoSEQ multiplex PCR; the TCRdb copy retains only in-frame clones and omits some. The sample includes about 160,000 clones, about 86% seen only once; the top ten take 2.5% to 4%. Specimen: peripheral blood. All receptors come from a man aged 65 to 85 with acute or convalescent COVID-19. Each CDR3 is given with its conserved first and last residue. The order of the fields is V gene, clone size, J gene, D gene, CDR3 DNA, CDR3 protein. The D gene is left open where the match is weak. Clone size is stated in some rows and not others, as once, few, many or a class when expanded.

TRBV5-1	NA	TRBJ2-6	NA	TGCGCCAGCAGCGCGGGACAGTCCTCTGGGGCCAACGTCCTGACTTTC	CASSAGQSSGANVLTF
TRBV6-6	NA	TRBJ1-5	TRBD1	TGTGCCAGCAGTTATGGGACAGGGGAAGCAAATCAGCCCCAGCATTTT	CASSYGTGEANQPQHF
TRBV3-1/TRBV3-2	NA	TRBJ1-1	NA	TGTGCCAGCAGCCAAGTGGGAGGGGGAGACACTGAAGCTTTCTTT	CASSQVGGGDTEAFF
TRBV5-1	NA	TRBJ1-2	NA	TGCGCCAGCAGCTTCGGACTCACCTATGGCTACACCTTC	CASSFGLTYGYTF
TRBV19	NA	TRBJ1-2	TRBD1	TGTGCCAGTAGTATGACAGGGCGATATGGCTACACCTTC	CASSMTGRYGYTF
TRBV7-3	NA	TRBJ1-2	TRBD1	TGTGCCAGCAGCTTTGGGGACAGCTATGGCTACACCTTC	CASSFGDSYGYTF
TRBV13	NA	TRBJ1-1	NA	TGTGCCAGCAGCTTACATTCGGGGGTGGCGGACACTGAAGCTTTCTTT	CASSLHSGVADTEAFF
TRBV19	NA	TRBJ2-7	TRBD2	TGTGCCAGTAGTATCGGACGACCCGGGTCTTTAGCGGGCCTCCCCTACGAGCAGTACTTC	CASSIGRPGSLAGLPYEQYF
TRBV2	NA	TRBJ1-4	NA	TGTGCCAGCAGTTGGACAGTGAGGGAAAAACTGTTTTTT	CASSWTVREKLFF
TRBV28	NA	TRBJ2-7	TRBD1	TGTGCCAGCAGCACCCTGGGGACAGGGACCTACGAGCAGTACTTC	CASSTLGTGTYEQYF
TRBV7-3	few	TRBJ2-2	TRBD2	TGTGCCAGCAGCTTAATGGGAGGGTCGAACACCGGGGAGCTGTTTTTT	CASSLMGGSNTGELFF
TRBV5-8	NA	TRBJ2-1	NA	TGTGCCAGCATGGTAGCGGCCAGCTCCTACAATGAGCAGTTCTTC	CASMVAASSYNEQFF
TRBV6-1	NA	TRBJ2-1	TRBD2	TGTGCCAGCAGTGATGAAGGACTAGCGGGAGCTTTCAATGAGCAGTTCTTC	CASSDEGLAGAFNEQFF
TRBV23-1	NA	TRBJ2-7	TRBD1	TGCGCCAGCAGTCAAGACAGGGGGCCAGGCGAGCAGTACTTC	CASSQDRGPGEQYF
TRBV5-4	once	TRBJ2-3	NA	TGTGCCAGCAGCTTGGATCCACGGGGATTCCGGGAAGGCACAGATACGCAGTATTTT	CASSLDPRGFREGTDTQYF
TRBV24-1	NA	TRBJ2-2	TRBD2	TGTGCCACCAGTGATCGGCGCACTAGCGGGAGGGCCGGGGAGCTGTTTTTT	CATSDRRTSGRAGELFF
TRBV6-5	NA	TRBJ2-2	TRBD1	TGTGCCAGCAGCATTGGGACAGCCGGGGAGCTGTTTTTT	CASSIGTAGELFF
TRBV29-1	NA	TRBJ1-2	TRBD1	TGCAGCGTTGAACGGACAGGGGGCACTCAACGCTATGGCTACACCTTC	CSVERTGGTQRYGYTF
TRBV30	NA	TRBJ1-2	NA	TGTGCCTGGACCCAGATAGGGGGAGGCTACACCTTC	CAWTQIGGGYTF
TRBV5-1	NA	TRBJ2-1	NA	TGCGCCAGCAGCTTGAGGGCGGGGGCGGACAATGAGCAGTTCTTC	CASSLRAGADNEQFF
TRBV5-4	NA	TRBJ2-2	NA	TGTGCCAGCAGCTTGGACAGATTCGCGAACACCGGGGAGCTGTTTTTT	CASSLDRFANTGELFF